This T cell receptor beta chain stems from a study of CD8+ T cells in alopecia areata. Study-level results: In lesional scalp, particularly from alopecia totalis/universalis, clonality was higher than in normal scalp. Possibly because of HLA-related factors, TCR sharing was less clear across patients than in mice.

The treatment: oral pan-JAK inhibitor, 5-10 mg twice daily. RNA extraction was followed by reverse transcription into cDNA, which acted as the sequencing template. Profiled with immunoSEQ multiplex PCR; TCRdb holds only in-frame clones, not every one. Of about 190,000 clones in the sample, 45% to 75% were seen once. CDR1 SQVTM and CDR2 ANQGSEA come from the germline V gene. With V trimmed by 6 bases and J by 3 bases, 13 bases remained unmatched. This CDR3 is 15 amino acids long. Notes on this clone: The antigen is not known.

The origin of this receptor is a human donor with alopecia areata. Sequenced here: CD4+ T cells sorted from blood, sampled at week 4, from a patient treated with tofacitinib. V and J are TRBV29-1 and TRBJ1-2; TRBD1 agrees at 7 bases. Written as DNA, the CDR3 is TGCAGCGTCACCTCAAACAGGGGAAGAGACTATGGCTACACCTTC. Protein: CSVTSNRGRDYGYTF.